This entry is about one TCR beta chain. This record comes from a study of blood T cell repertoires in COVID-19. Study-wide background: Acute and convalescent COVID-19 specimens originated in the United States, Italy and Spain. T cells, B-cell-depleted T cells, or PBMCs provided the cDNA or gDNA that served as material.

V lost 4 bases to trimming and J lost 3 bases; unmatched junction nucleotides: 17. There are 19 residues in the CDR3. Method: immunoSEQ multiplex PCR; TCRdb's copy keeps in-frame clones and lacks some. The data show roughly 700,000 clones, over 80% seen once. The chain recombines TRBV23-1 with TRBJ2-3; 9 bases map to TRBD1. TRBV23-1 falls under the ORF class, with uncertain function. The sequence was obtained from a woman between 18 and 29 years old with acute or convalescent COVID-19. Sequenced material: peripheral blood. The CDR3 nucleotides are TGCGCCAGCAGTCGCCCACGAAGGGCGGGACAGGGAGGTACAGATACGCAGTATTTT. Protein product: CASSRPRRAGQGGTDTQYF.